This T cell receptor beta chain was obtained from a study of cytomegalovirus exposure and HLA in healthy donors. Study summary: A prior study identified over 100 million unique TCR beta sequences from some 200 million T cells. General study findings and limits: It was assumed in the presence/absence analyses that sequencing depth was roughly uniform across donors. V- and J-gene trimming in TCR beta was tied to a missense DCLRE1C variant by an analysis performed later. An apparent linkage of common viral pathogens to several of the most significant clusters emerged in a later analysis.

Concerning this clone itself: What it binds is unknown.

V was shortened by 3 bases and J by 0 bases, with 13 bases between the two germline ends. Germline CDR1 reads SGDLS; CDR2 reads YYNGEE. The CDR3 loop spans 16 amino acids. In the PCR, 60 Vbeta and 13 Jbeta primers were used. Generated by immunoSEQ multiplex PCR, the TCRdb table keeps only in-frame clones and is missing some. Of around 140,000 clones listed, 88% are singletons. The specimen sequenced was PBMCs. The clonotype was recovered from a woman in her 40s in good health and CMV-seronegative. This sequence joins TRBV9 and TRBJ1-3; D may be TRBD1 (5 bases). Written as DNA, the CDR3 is TGTGCCAGCAGCGGGGGCGGGGCCGACTCTGGAAACACCATATATTTT. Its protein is CASSGGGADSGNTIYF.